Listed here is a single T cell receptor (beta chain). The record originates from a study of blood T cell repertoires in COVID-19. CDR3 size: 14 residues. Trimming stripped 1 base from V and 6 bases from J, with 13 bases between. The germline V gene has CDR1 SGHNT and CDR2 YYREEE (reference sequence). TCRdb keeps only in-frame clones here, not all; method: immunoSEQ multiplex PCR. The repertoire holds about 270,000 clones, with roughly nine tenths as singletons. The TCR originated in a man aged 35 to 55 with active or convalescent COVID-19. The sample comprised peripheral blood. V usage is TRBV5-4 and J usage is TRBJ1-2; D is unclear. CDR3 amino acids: CASSLSGGQDGYTF. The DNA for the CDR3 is TGTGCCAGCAGCTTGTCCGGAGGGCAGGATGGCTACACCTTC.